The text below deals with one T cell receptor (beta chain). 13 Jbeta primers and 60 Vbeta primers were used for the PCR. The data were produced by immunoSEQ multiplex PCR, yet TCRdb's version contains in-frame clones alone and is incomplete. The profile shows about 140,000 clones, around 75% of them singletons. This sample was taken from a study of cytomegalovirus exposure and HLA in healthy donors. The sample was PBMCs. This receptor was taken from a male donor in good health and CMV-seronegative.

DNA for the CDR3: TGCGCCAGCAGCTCTAAGGAACTACAGGGGGCGCGGAACATTCAGTACTTC. Amino acids: CASSSKELQGARNIQYF. The chain carries TRBV5-1 and TRBJ2-4, with 9 nucleotides matching TRBD1. Trimming cost V 3 bases and J 7 bases; bases outside gene matches: 14. The CDR3 sequence is 17 residues long. Germline CDR1 SGHRS, CDR2 YFSETQ.